The sequence of this T cell receptor (beta chain) was determined in a study of cytotoxic CD8 clonotypes in ibrutinib-treated CLL. For the study at large: The samples contained approximately 280,000 productive templates on average. They also contained an average of roughly 90,000 productive rearrangements.

General study results and limits: Increased clonality at ibrutinib response gave way to a return toward baseline at progression. There were differences in sampling times between sustained-remission and progressing patients.

The sample holds a few counts of this clone. What it binds is unknown. TCRdb keeps only in-frame clones here, not all; method: immunoSEQ multiplex PCR. The sample consists of a few hundred thousand clones, around 70% of them appearing once. Per the germline V gene, CDR1 is MDHEN and CDR2 is SYDVKM. The germline V and J ends were trimmed by 2 bases and 7 bases, with 11 bases remaining between them. This CDR3 has 13 residues. The chain uses TRBV28 and TRBJ1-2; no firm D call. Specimen: PBMCs, collected after 24 months of ibrutinib treatment. The source is a human donor with chronic lymphocytic leukemia. The CDR3 spells CASSLAKVGGYTF. The CDR3, as DNA: TGTGCCAGCAGTTTAGCGAAGGTTGGTGGCTACACCTTC.